The 10 T cell receptor beta chains presented below share a single source sample, sequenced in a study of shared clonotypes between healthy human individuals. Assay: immunoSEQ multiplex PCR; the TCRdb copy retains only in-frame clones and omits some. Here the sample spans 850,000 to 1,100,000 clones, 70% to 85% being singletons. The sequencing sample was made of memory CD4+ T cells from PBMCs. Subset indicated: CD45RA-negative fraction. The source is a young man in good health. Some clones in this sample may be carry-over from other donors' samples.

This chain joins TRBV5-1 and TRBJ2-2; 8 nucleotides agree with TRBD2. Germline CDR1 is SGHRS and CDR2 is YFSETQ. The CDR3 runs to 14 residues. V dropped 7 bases and J dropped 6; count of bases not matched to a gene: 8. CDR3 nucleotide sequence: TGCGCCAGCTCGGGACTAGTGGCGGCCGGGGAGCTGTTTTTT. It encodes CASSGLVAAGELFF.

This clone was recorded only once. The chain combines TRBV29-1 with TRBJ2-5, with 8 bases matching TRBD2. CDR1 SQVTM and CDR2 ANQGSEA come from the germline V gene. V lost 2 bases and J lost 1; bases outside the gene matches: 3. This CDR3 has 14 residues. The CDR3 coding sequence is TGCAGCGTTGAAAAGGGACTAGTCCAAGAGACCCAGTACTTC. It encodes CSVEKGLVQETQYF.

The V gene is TRBV6-6, the J gene TRBJ2-5; possible D gene TRBD2, 5 bases. V was cut by 5 bases and J by 2 bases, with 9 bases left in between. The germline gives CDR1 MNHNY, CDR2 SVGAGI (reference sequence). This CDR3 has 13 residues. The CDR3, as DNA: TGTGCCAGCAGTCCTCCGGGACAAGAGACCCAGTACTTC. Amino acids: CASSPPGQETQYF.

This clone turned up a few times. The chain couples TRBV2 to TRBJ2-1, with D perhaps matching TRBD1 or TRBD2 (5 bases each). Germline values: CDR1 SNHLY, CDR2 FYNNEI. V dropped 8 bases and J dropped 1 base, with 30 bases sitting between them. The CDR3 is 20 residues long. The CDR3 DNA reads as TGTGCCAGCTCCCTCGGCCCCGGGGCTAGCAGATATATTTCCTACAATGAGCAGTTCTTC. As protein: CASSLGPGASRYISYNEQFF. The full variable domain, its missing parts supplied by reference TRBV2 and TRBJ2-1, is EPEVTQTPSHQVTQMGQEVILRCVPISNHLYFYWYRQILGQKVEFLVSFYNNEISEKSEIFDDQFSVERPDGSNFTLKIRSTKLEDSAMYFCASSLGPGASRYISYNEQFFGPGTRLTVL.

The CDR3 protein is CASSGGQDYGYTF. The CDR3 region has the DNA TGTGCCAGCAGCGGCGGACAGGACTATGGCTACACCTTC. V usage is TRBV5-5 and J usage is TRBJ1-2; 7 bases fit TRBD1. The CDR3 covers 13 residues. V lost 4 bases and J lost 3; bases outside the gene matches: 3. CDR1 is SGHKS, CDR2 YYEKEE, per germline (reference sequence). Complete variable domain (other parts from reference TRBV5-5 and TRBJ1-2): DAGVTQSPTHLIKTRGQQVTLRCSPISGHKSVSWYQQVLGQGPQFIFQYYEKEERGRGNFPDRFSARQFPNYSSELNVNALLLGDSALYLCASSGGQDYGYTFGSGTRLTVV.

The V gene is TRBV4-2, the J gene TRBJ1-5; the match to TRBD1 covers 9 bases. V was clipped by 4 bases and J by 0 bases; unmatched bases: 4. The CDR3 is 16 amino acids. Germline-derived CDR1 and CDR2 are LGHNA and YNFKEQ. Here the CDR3 DNA reads TGTGCCAGCAGCCCGAAGGGACAGGGTAGCAATCAGCCCCAGCATTTT. Amino acids: CASSPKGQGSNQPQHF.

In the case of this clone: The same CDR3 is also encoded by other DNA sequences in this sample. The chain carries TRBV7-2 and TRBJ2-1; no reliable D call. CDR1 and CDR2 (germline): SGHTA, FQGNSA. CDR3 length: 12 amino acids. The V end lost 1 base, the J end lost 6 bases, and 4 bases lay between the germline ends. CDR3 sequence: CASSLGLNEQFF. The CDR3 DNA sequence: TGTGCCAGCAGCTTAGGACTCAATGAGCAGTTCTTC.

This clone was seen ten or more times. The chain employs TRBV29-1 and TRBJ2-2; 11 bases match TRBD2. The CDR3 length is 16 residues. Germline V gene lookup returns CDR1 SQVTM and CDR2 ANQGSEA. V lost 3 bases, J lost 4 bases, and 7 bases stayed unmatched. The DNA for the CDR3 is TGCAGCGTTGACCTAGCGGGAGGTGCGGGCACCGGGGAGCTGTTTTTT. Translation: CSVDLAGGAGTGELFF.

This clone occurred a few times. The gene calls are TRBV15 and TRBJ2-5, with 7 bases fitting TRBD1. J gave up 2 bases and V 7 bases, and 1 base lay outside the gene matches. The CDR3 runs 12 residues. CDR1 LNHNV and CDR2 YYDKDF come from the germline V gene (reference sequence). The CDR3 coding sequence is TGTGCCACCAAGGGACAGCAAGAGACCCAGTACTTC. Its translation: CATKGQQETQYF.

The chain joins TRBV5-1 to TRBJ2-7; unclear D gene. The V end was cut by 4 bases, the J end by 5 bases, with 19 bases between. Germline V gene sequence: CDR1 SGHRS, CDR2 YFSETQ. The CDR3 totals 15 residues. The CDR3 protein is CASSTLAEPYNEQYF. DNA for the CDR3: TGCGCCAGCAGCACCCTGGCGGAGCCGTACAACGAGCAGTACTTC.